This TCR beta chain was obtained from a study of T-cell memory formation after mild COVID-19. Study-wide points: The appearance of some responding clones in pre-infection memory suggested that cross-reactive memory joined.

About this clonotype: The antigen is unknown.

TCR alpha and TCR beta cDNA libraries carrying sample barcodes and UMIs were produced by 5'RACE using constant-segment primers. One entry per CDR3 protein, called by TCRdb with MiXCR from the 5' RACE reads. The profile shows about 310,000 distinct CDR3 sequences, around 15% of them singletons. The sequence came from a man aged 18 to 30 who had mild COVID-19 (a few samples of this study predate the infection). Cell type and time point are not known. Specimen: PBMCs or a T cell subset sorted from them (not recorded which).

CDR3 sequence (DNA): TGCAGCGTTGAATGGGTCGGAGAGGCCTCCTACGAGCAGTACTTC. It translates to CSVEWVGEASYEQYF. The chain employs TRBV29-1 and TRBJ2-7; D is undetermined. The CDR3 spans 15 residues. Germline V gives CDR1 SQVTM, CDR2 ANQGSEA. Trimming pared 2 bases from V and 0 bases from J, leaving 14 bases between.